This T cell receptor (beta chain) was sequenced during a study of control samples from healthy donors and cancer patients. The CDR3 loop spans 13 amino acids. Germline CDR1 SEHNR, CDR2 FQNEAQ (reference sequence). V was shortened by 0 bases and J by 1 base, with 0 bases between the two germline ends. Using immunoSEQ multiplex PCR, the repertoire was profiled, and TCRdb retains in-frame clones only, with some absent. The sample holds about 69,000 clones, approximately 80% seen once. The sample was PBMCs. V and J are TRBV7-9 and TRBJ1-4, with no clear D. This TCR derives from a woman in her 50s with lung cancer. In DNA form, the CDR3 reads TGTGCCAGCAGCTTAGCAACTAATGAAAAACTGTTTTTT. Its translation is CASSLATNEKLFF.